The text below deals with one TCR beta chain. Data came from immunoSEQ multiplex PCR; TCRdb stores just in-frame clones and leaves some out. The sample consists of about 220,000 clones, approximately 80% of them appearing once. CDR1 is LNHNV, CDR2 YYDKDF, per germline (reference sequence). The CDR3 runs 19 residues. V dropped 0 bases and J dropped 5; count of bases not matched to a gene: 16. This sample stems from a study of blood T cell repertoires in COVID-19. Sequencing input: peripheral blood. This TCR was sampled from a woman in her 70s with acute or convalescent COVID-19. V usage is TRBV15 and J usage is TRBJ2-4; 7 nucleotides line up with TRBD1. The CDR3 region has the DNA TGTGCCACCAGCAGAGATACCGGGACAGTGGGGGTCCTGGAAAACATTCAGTACTTC. Protein product: CATSRDTGTVGVLENIQYF.